The 28 T cell receptor beta chains below were found in one sample sequenced in a study of radiotherapy plus CTLA-4 blockade in lung cancer. Repertoires were generated with immunoSEQ multiplex PCR, while TCRdb's copy carries only in-frame clones and drops some. The top ten clones hold about 5% of a sample with some 110,000 clones, just under 80% of them seen once. The sample was peripheral blood, taken from a patient treated with radiotherapy plus ipilimumab. These TCRs come from a human donor with non-small cell lung cancer who had a partial response to radiotherapy plus ipilimumab.

This clone was seen a handful of times. The genes are TRBV5-1 and TRBJ2-7; a weak D match, TRBD2 (5 bases). The germline V and J ends were trimmed by 1 base and 0 bases, with 8 bases remaining between them. Germline V lookup: CDR1 SGHRS, CDR2 YFSETQ. The CDR3 runs to 14 residues. The CDR3 region is CASSLTGDSYEQYF. The DNA of the CDR3 is TGCGCCAGCAGCTTGACCGGGGACTCCTACGAGCAGTACTTC. Full variable domain (rest looked up from reference TRBV5-1 and TRBJ2-7): KAGVTQTPRYLIKTRGQQVTLSCSPISGHRSVSWYQQTPGQGLQFLFEYFSETQRNKGNFPGRFSGRQFSNSRSEMNVSTLELGDSALYLCASSLTGDSYEQYFGPGTRLTVT.

The chain joins TRBV25-1 to TRBJ2-2, with 7 bases identical to TRBD1. CDR3 length: 16 residues. The V and J ends lost 5 bases and 2 bases, in that order; junction bases with no gene match: 8. The germline V gene has CDR1 MGHDK and CDR2 SYGVNS. The CDR3 is CASSKTGTVNTGELFF. CDR3 bases: TGTGCCAGCAGTAAAACCGGGACAGTTAACACCGGGGAGCTGTTTTTT.

This chain connects TRBV20-1 to TRBJ2-1; no clear D. The CDR3 runs 10 residues. Trimming pared 5 bases from V and 9 bases from J, leaving 8 bases between. Germline V lookup: CDR1 DFQATT, CDR2 SNEGSKA (reference sequence). The CDR3 nucleotides are TGCAGTGCTGATGGTAGTGAGCAGTTCTTC. The encoded protein is CSADGSEQFF.

V and J are TRBV28 and TRBJ2-7; unclear D gene. V lost 8 bases to trimming and J lost 0 bases, with 11 bases between them. The CDR3 contains 13 residues. Germline assignment: CDR1 MDHEN and CDR2 SYDVKM. CDR3 nucleotides: TGTGCCAGCGCGCAGGCTAGCTCCTACGAGCAGTACGTC. Translating it yields CASAQASSYEQYV.

This clone was detected once. The chain combines TRBV9 with TRBJ1-5; D is unresolved. There are 12 residues in the CDR3. V lost 4 bases, J lost 5 bases, and 7 bases lay in between. Germline V lookup: CDR1 SGDLS, CDR2 YYNGEE. This chain's CDR3 is CASSSNDQPQHF. CDR3 bases: TGTGCCAGCAGCTCAAATGATCAGCCCCAGCATTTT.

CDR3 nucleotide sequence: TGCGCCAGCAGCTTAATCCCGGGACAGGGGACTAATGAAAAACTGTTTTTT. As protein: CASSLIPGQGTNEKLFF. The gene calls are TRBV5-1 and TRBJ1-4, with 10 nucleotides matching TRBD1. V gave up 2 bases and J gave up 2 bases; unmatched junction bases: 6. From germline, CDR1 is SGHRS and CDR2 YFSETQ. This CDR3 comprises 17 residues.

The V call is TRBV5-4, the J call TRBJ2-2, with D tentatively TRBD1 (6 bases). This CDR3 contains 16 residues. CDR1 is SGHNT and CDR2 is YYREEE in the germline V gene (reference sequence). The V gene lost 4 bases and the J gene lost 7 bases, with 20 bases spanning the gap. The CDR3 sequence: CASSQWGQGFSGELFF. CDR3 nucleotide sequence: TGTGCCAGCAGCCAGTGGGGGCAGGGCTTCAGCGGGGAGCTGTTTTTT.

This clone has only one observation. The rearrangement joins TRBV29-1 to TRBJ2-1; TRBD2 agrees at 8 bases. Germline CDR1 is SQVTM and CDR2 is ANQGSEA. CDR3 length equals 14 residues. Trimming removed 7 bases from V and 7 bases from J; junction bases left unmatched: 12. This chain's CDR3 is CSATSGTRLNEQFF. CDR3 coding DNA: TGCAGCGCTACATCCGGGACTAGGTTGAATGAGCAGTTCTTC.

The chain employs TRBV30 and TRBJ2-1; TRBD2 matches at 13 bases. The CDR3 is 19 amino acids. Trimming at V came to 1 base and at J to 0 bases, leaving 9 bases not matched to a gene. Germline V lookup: CDR1 GTSNPN, CDR2 SVGIG (reference sequence). Here the CDR3 reads CAWSAGTSGKGSSYNEQFF. CDR3 coding DNA: TGTGCCTGGAGTGCCGGGACTAGCGGGAAAGGGAGCTCCTACAATGAGCAGTTCTTC. Using reference TRBV30 and TRBJ2-1 for the parts outside the CDR3, the full variable domain is SQTIHQWPATLVQPVGSPLSLECTVEGTSNPNLYWYRQAAGRGLQLLFYSVGIGQISSEVPQNLSASRPQDRQFILSSKKLLLSDSGFYLCAWSAGTSGKGSSYNEQFFGPGTRLTVL.

The V gene is TRBV10-3, the J gene TRBJ2-1; TRBD2 is a possible D gene (5 bases). The CDR3 consists of 14 residues. Per germline, CDR1 ENHRY and CDR2 SYGVKD. Trimming left V 2 bases short and J 5 bases short, with 10 bases between. This CDR3 reads CAISEGLRNNEQFF. Written as DNA, the CDR3 is TGTGCCATCAGTGAGGGACTCCGAAACAATGAGCAGTTCTTC.

This clone was found once. The chain carries TRBV6-5 and TRBJ2-5; tentative D call: TRBD2 (6 bases). V was shortened by 6 bases and J by 4 bases, with 6 bases between the two germline ends. The CDR3 totals 11 residues. CDR1 MNHEY and CDR2 SVGAGI come from the germline V gene. CDR3 sequence: CASRGGETQYF. The CDR3 DNA is TGTGCCAGCAGGGGGGGAGAGACCCAGTACTTC.

The V gene is TRBV27, the J gene TRBJ1-4; possibly TRBD1 for D (5 bases). In germline, CDR1 is MNHEY, CDR2 SMNVEV (reference sequence). The ends were cut back, 5 bases at V and 0 bases at J, with 13 bases in the middle. The CDR3 runs 16 residues. The CDR3 here is CASSGVWGATNEKLFF. The CDR3 coding sequence is TGTGCCAGCAGTGGGGTTTGGGGGGCAACTAATGAAAAACTGTTTTTT.

Only a few counts were recorded for this clone. The CDR3 sequence: CAISLTGEDTEAFF. The CDR3 region has the DNA TGTGCCATCAGTCTGACAGGGGAAGACACTGAAGCTTTCTTT. V and J are TRBV10-3 and TRBJ1-1; 8 nucleotides align to TRBD1. CDR1 and CDR2 (germline): ENHRY, SYGVKD. V lost 5 bases to trimming and J lost 3 bases; unmatched junction nucleotides: 5. The CDR3 loop spans 14 amino acids.

The chain has TRBV5-1 and TRBJ2-7; D remains unclear. V was shortened by 7 bases and J by 1 base, with 12 bases between the two germline ends. The germline CDR1 and CDR2 sequences are SGHRS and YFSETQ. This CDR3 contains 13 residues. Here the CDR3 DNA reads TGCGCCAGCTCCCCCGGAGAATCCTACGAGCAGTACTTC. Its protein product is CASSPGESYEQYF.

This chain uses TRBV9 with TRBJ2-7, with TRBD2 matching over 8 bases. The ends lost 4 bases at V and 3 bases at J; junction bases unmatched: 6. Looked up from germline, CDR1 is SGDLS and CDR2 is YYNGEE. The CDR3 runs 14 residues. As DNA, the CDR3 is TGTGCCAGCAGCTTGACTAGCGAAAACTACGAGCAGTACTTC. Residues: CASSLTSENYEQYF.

The chain has TRBV4-1 and TRBJ2-1; 10 nucleotides match TRBD1. The CDR3 runs 16 residues. CDR1 is MGHRA, CDR2 YSYEKL, per germline. Trimming took 3 bases from V and 7 from J; bases not matched to a gene: 9. The CDR3 DNA sequence: TGCGCCAGCAGCCAGCGGACAGGGGGGGTCCGAAATGAGCAGTTCTTC. This sequence encodes CASSQRTGGVRNEQFF.

The chain combines TRBV6-5 with TRBJ1-4; perhaps TRBD1 as D (5 bases). CDR1 and CDR2 (germline): MNHEY, SVGAGI. The CDR3 length is 14 residues. The germline V and J ends were trimmed by 6 bases and 2 bases, with 10 bases remaining between them. The CDR3 region has the DNA TGTGCCAGCAGACAGGATCCTACTAATGAAAAACTGTTTTTT. Its translation is CASRQDPTNEKLFF.

The V gene is TRBV19, the J gene TRBJ1-1; D is undetermined. Germline V CDR1 and CDR2: LNHDA, SQIVND (reference sequence). V lost 7 bases and J 0 bases, leaving 15 bases between the germline ends. The CDR3 runs to 15 residues. Written as DNA, the CDR3 is TGTGCCAGTAACCCAATGACAATGATGAACACTGAAGCTTTCTTT. It translates to CASNPMTMMNTEAFF.

The chain is built from TRBV5-1 and TRBJ2-1, with D possibly TRBD2 on 5 matching bases. The CDR3 has 15 amino acids. Trimming took off 4 bases at V and 7 bases at J, with 18 bases between the two ends. In germline, CDR1 is SGHRS, CDR2 YFSETQ. The CDR3 sequence: CASSIPGSQRNEQFF. As DNA, the CDR3 is TGCGCCAGCAGCATCCCGGGATCCCAAAGGAATGAGCAGTTCTTC. The variable domain in full, with the rest retrieved from reference TRBV5-1 and TRBJ2-1, is KAGVTQTPRYLIKTRGQQVTLSCSPISGHRSVSWYQQTPGQGLQFLFEYFSETQRNKGNFPGRFSGRQFSNSRSEMNVSTLELGDSALYLCASSIPGSQRNEQFFGPGTRLTVL.

V and J are TRBV29-1 and TRBJ2-1; D possibly corresponds to TRBD2 (6 bases). The CDR3 sequence is 16 residues long. The germline V gene has CDR1 SQVTM and CDR2 ANQGSEA. Trimming removed 4 bases from V and 1 base from J, with 17 bases in between. In DNA form, the CDR3 reads TGCAGCGTTGGTGGGGTGGGTAGCGGATCCTACAATGAGCAGTTCTTC. This translates into CSVGGVGSGSYNEQFF.

The V gene is TRBV28, the J gene TRBJ2-7; D unclear. Germline CDR1 is MDHEN and CDR2 is SYDVKM. Trimming stripped 4 bases from V and 0 bases from J, with 7 bases between. CDR3 length: 13 amino acids. The CDR3 nucleotides read TGTGCCAGCAGTTCCCCTAGCTCCTACGAGCAGTACGTC. Encoded protein: CASSSPSSYEQYV.

This clone was seen only a few times. This chain connects TRBV5-1 to TRBJ2-3, with 7 bases lining up with TRBD1. J lost 2 bases, V lost 4 bases, and 13 bases had no gene match. The CDR3 sequence is 17 residues long. Germline loops: CDR1 SGHRS, CDR2 YFSETQ. The CDR3 protein is CASSEPHRGKATDTQYF. In DNA form, the CDR3 reads TGCGCCAGCAGCGAACCCCACAGGGGAAAGGCCACAGATACGCAGTATTTT.

This chain joins TRBV7-9 and TRBJ2-1; a possible D gene is TRBD1 (5 bases). Between the trimmed V and J ends, which lost 4 bases and 10 bases, there was a span of 17 bases. Germline V gene data show CDR1 as SEHNR and CDR2 as FQNEAQ (reference sequence). The CDR3 extends over 14 amino acids. The chain's CDR3 is CASSSSSGLWEQFF. In DNA, the CDR3 is TGTGCCAGCAGCTCTTCCTCAGGGTTGTGGGAGCAGTTCTTC.

The table lists this clone with a few counts. The V and J genes are TRBV27 and TRBJ2-3; D not certain. CDR1 is MNHEY and CDR2 is SMNVEV in the germline V gene (reference sequence). The CDR3 extends over 14 amino acids. Trimming cost V 3 bases and J 4 bases, with 11 bases left between them. The CDR3 DNA reads as TGTGCCAGCAGTTTCCACCTGACTCCAGATACGCAGTATTTT. As protein: CASSFHLTPDTQYF.

The chain recombines TRBV27 with TRBJ1-1; a possible D gene is TRBD1 (6 bases). Germline-derived CDR1 and CDR2 are MNHEY and SMNVEV (reference sequence). The CDR3 runs to 15 residues. The V and J ends lost 4 bases and 0 bases respectively, with 12 bases between them. The CDR3 bases are TGTGCCAGCAGTTCCCTGACAGGTTTGAACACTGAAGCTTTCTTT. It codes for CASSSLTGLNTEAFF.

V usage is TRBV12-5 and J usage is TRBJ2-3; 12 bases agree with TRBD2. Germline V gene data show CDR1 as LGHNT and CDR2 as FRNRAP. The CDR3 runs to 16 residues. Trimming cost V 5 bases and J 5 bases; bases outside gene matches: 8. The CDR3 DNA sequence: TGTGCTAGTGGTCCAGGGACTAGCGGGTCACGAGATACGCAGTATTTT. Translating it yields CASGPGTSGSRDTQYF.

This chain links TRBV27 with TRBJ1-6; D is possibly TRBD1 (6 bases). CDR3 length: 14 residues. The germline V gene has CDR1 MNHEY and CDR2 SMNVEV (reference sequence). Between the trimmed V and J ends, which lost 6 bases and 5 bases, there was a span of 11 bases. The CDR3 sequence: CASRRTANNSPLHF. The CDR3 DNA reads TGTGCCAGCAGACGGACAGCAAATAATTCACCCCTCCACTTT.

The chain is built from TRBV7-8 and TRBJ1-1, with D possibly matching TRBD1 (5 bases). Looked up from germline, CDR1 is SGHVS and CDR2 is FQNEAQ. The V end lost 5 bases, the J end lost 0 bases, and 19 bases lay between the germline ends. This CDR3 spans 17 amino acids. CDR3 residues: CASSPPSQGSMNTEAFF. As DNA, the CDR3 is TGTGCCAGCAGCCCTCCCTCCCAGGGCAGCATGAACACTGAAGCTTTCTTT.